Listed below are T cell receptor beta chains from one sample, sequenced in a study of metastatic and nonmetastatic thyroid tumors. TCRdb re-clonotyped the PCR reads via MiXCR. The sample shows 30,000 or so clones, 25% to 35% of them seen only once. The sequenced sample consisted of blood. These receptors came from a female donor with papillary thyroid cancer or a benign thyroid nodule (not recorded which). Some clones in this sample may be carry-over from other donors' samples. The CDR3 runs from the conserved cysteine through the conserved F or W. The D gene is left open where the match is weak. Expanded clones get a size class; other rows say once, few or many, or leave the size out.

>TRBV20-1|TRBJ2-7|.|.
CSAPGTRFPYEQYF
TGCAGTGCTCCCGGTACTCGGTTTCCCTACGAGCAGTACTTC
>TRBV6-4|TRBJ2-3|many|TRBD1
CASSEGGTGGADTQYF
TGTGCCAGCAGTGAGGGTGGGACAGGGGGCGCAGATACGCAGTATTTT
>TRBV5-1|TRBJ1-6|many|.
CASSLGGNSSLHF
TGCGCCAGCAGCTTGGGGGGAAATTCATCCCTCCACTTT
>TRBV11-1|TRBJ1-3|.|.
CASSLVIGRRSGNTIYF
TGTGCCAGCAGCTTAGTCATAGGGCGGCGATCTGGAAACACCATATATTTT
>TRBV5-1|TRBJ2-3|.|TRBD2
CASILGRGGWDTDTQYF
TGCGCCAGCATCTTGGGACGCGGGGGGTGGGACACAGATACGCAGTATTTT
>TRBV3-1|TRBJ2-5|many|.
CASSRFPGFETQYF
TGTGCCAGCAGCCGTTTTCCGGGTTTTGAGACCCAGTACTTC
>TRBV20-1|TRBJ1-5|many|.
CSALLSGTPPNVNQPQHF
TGCAGTGCCCTTCTCTCCGGGACACCCCCTAACGTCAATCAGCCCCAGCATTTT
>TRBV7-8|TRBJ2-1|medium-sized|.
CASSPAGDPYNEQFF
TGTGCCAGCAGCCCGGCCGGGGACCCCTACAATGAGCAGTTCTTC
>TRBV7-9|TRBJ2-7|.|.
CASSLAQGFRHEQYF
TGTGCCAGCAGCTTAGCGCAGGGCTTCCGCCACGAGCAGTACTTC
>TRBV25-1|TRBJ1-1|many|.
CASSEGLDTEAFF
TGTGCCAGCAGTGAAGGGTTGGACACTGAAGCTTTCTTT
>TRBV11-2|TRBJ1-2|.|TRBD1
CASSLDEGAGGYTF
TGTGCCAGCAGCTTAGACGAGGGGGCAGGTGGCTACACCTTC
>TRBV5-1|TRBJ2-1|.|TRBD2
CASSLAVSSGRSEQFF
TGCGCCAGCAGCTTGGCCGTGTCTAGCGGGAGGTCGGAGCAGTTCTTC
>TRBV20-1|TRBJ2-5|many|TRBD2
CSAKSGGIQETQYF
TGCAGTGCTAAAAGCGGGGGGATCCAAGAGACCCAGTACTTC
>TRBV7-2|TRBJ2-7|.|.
CASCPVSGREQYF
TGTGCCAGCTGCCCAGTATCGGGTCGCGAGCAGTACTTC
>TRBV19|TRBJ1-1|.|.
CASSITAYTEAFF
TGTGCCAGTAGTATTACAGCATACACTGAAGCTTTCTTT
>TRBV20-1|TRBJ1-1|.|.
CSTSGPWAFF
TGCAGTACTTCCGGCCCGTGGGCTTTCTTT
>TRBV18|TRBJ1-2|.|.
CASSPLLEGCTF
TGTGCCAGCTCACCCCTCTTGGAGGGCTGCACCTTC
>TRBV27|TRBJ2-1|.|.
CASGYVTRNEQFF
TGTGCCAGCGGTTACGTGACTAGGAATGAGCAGTTCTTC
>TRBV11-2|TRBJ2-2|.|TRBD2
CANSPGRTSGFVTGELFF
TGTGCCAACAGCCCGGGGCGGACTAGCGGCTTTGTCACCGGGGAGCTGTTTTTT
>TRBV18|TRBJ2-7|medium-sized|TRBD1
CASSPTGASGNEQYF
TGTGCCAGCTCACCCACAGGGGCTTCGGGTAACGAGCAGTACTTC
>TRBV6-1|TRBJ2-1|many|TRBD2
CASSEWASGHNEQFF
TGTGCCAGCAGTGAATGGGCTAGCGGACACAATGAGCAGTTCTTC
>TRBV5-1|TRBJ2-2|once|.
CASSLGPGRTNTGELFF
TGCGCCAGCAGCTTGGGTCCAGGGAGGACCAACACCGGGGAGCTGTTTTTT
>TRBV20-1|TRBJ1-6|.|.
CSARDPGGVGSPLHF
TGCAGTGCTAGAGACCCAGGAGGAGTAGGGTCACCCCTCCACTTT
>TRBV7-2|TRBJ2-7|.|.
CASSSPGRTEQYF
TGTGCCAGCAGCTCACCGGGACGGACCGAGCAGTACTTC
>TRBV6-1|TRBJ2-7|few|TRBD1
CASSDWDRGDYEQYF
TGTGCCAGCAGTGATTGGGACAGGGGCGACTACGAGCAGTACTTC
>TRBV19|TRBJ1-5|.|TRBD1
CASSPGTGWNQPQHF
TGTGCCAGTAGTCCCGGGACAGGGTGGAACCAGCCCCAGCATTTT
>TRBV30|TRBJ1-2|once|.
CAWSRLNYGYSF
TGTGCCTGGAGTCGACTTAACTATGGCTACTCCTTC
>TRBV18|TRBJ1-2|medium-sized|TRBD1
CASSPRLGQDRAYGYTF
TGTGCCAGCTCACCACGGTTGGGCCAGGACAGGGCCTATGGCTACACCTTC
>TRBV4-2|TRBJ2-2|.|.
CASSQENQNTGELFF
TGTGCCAGCAGCCAAGAAAATCAAAACACCGGGGAGCTGTTTTTT
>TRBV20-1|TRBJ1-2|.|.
CSAPWGESDYGYTF
TGCAGTGCTCCATGGGGGGAGAGTGACTATGGCTACACCTTC
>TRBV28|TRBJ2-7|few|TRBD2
CASRETSGSYEQYF
TGTGCCAGCAGGGAGACTAGCGGTTCCTACGAGCAGTACTTC
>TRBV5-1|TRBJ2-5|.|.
CASSLSGAQETQYF
TGCGCCAGCAGCTTGTCTGGGGCACAGGAGACCCAGTACTTC
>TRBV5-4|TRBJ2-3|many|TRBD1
CASSFPGTGVGTDTQYF
TGTGCCAGCAGCTTTCCCGGGACAGGGGTTGGCACAGATACGCAGTATTTT
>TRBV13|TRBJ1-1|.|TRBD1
CASSTEQGRNTEAFF
TGTGCCAGCAGCACTGAACAGGGGAGGAACACTGAAGCTTTCTTT
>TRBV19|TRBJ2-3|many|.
CASSIRDIPADTQYF
TGTGCCAGTAGTATAAGGGACATACCCGCCGATACGCAGTATTTT
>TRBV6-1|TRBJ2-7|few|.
CASTQNCHRVTHYEQYF
TGTGCCAGCACTCAAAATTGCCACAGGGTTACCCACTACGAGCAGTACTTC
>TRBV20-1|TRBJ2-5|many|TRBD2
CSARDIGTSGGKGTQYF
TGCAGTGCTAGAGATATTGGGACTAGCGGGGGAAAGGGTACCCAGTACTTC
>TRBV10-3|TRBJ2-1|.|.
CAISEFSVVVEQFF
TGTGCCATCAGTGAGTTTAGCGTGGTGGTTGAGCAGTTCTTC
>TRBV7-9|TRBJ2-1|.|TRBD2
CASTDSTSGVQFF
TGTGCCAGCACCGATAGTACTAGCGGGGTACAGTTCTTC
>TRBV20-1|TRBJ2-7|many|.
CSARASRGDISYEQYF
TGCAGTGCTAGAGCTAGTAGGGGGGACATCTCCTACGAGCAGTACTTC
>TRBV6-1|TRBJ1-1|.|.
CASSEGDGNAEAFF
TGTGCCAGCAGTGAAGGGGACGGGAACGCCGAAGCTTTCTTT
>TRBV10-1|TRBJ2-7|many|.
CASSESGPLSEQYF
TGCGCCAGCAGTGAGTCGGGACCATTGTCGGAGCAGTACTTC
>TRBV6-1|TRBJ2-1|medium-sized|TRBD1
CASRGTGNYNEQFF
TGTGCCAGCAGGGGGACAGGGAACTACAATGAGCAGTTCTTC
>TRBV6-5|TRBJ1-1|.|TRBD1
CAIGSNGQANEAFF
TGTGCCATCGGCTCTAATGGACAGGCAAATGAAGCTTTCTTT
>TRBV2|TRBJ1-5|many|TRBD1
CASNAGGHQPQHF
TGTGCCAGCAACGCAGGGGGCCATCAGCCCCAGCATTTT
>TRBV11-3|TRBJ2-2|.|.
CASSTGPNTGELFF
TGTGCCAGCAGCACGGGACCGAACACCGGGGAGCTGTTTTTT
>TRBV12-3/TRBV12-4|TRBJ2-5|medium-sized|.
CASSLGQETQYF
TGTGCCAGCAGTTTGGGTCAAGAGACCCAGTACTTC
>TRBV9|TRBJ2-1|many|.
CASSVGQGYNEQFF
TGTGCCAGCAGCGTAGGTCAGGGGTACAATGAGCAGTTCTTC
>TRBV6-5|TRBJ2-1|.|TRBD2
CARRYSGAPYNEPFF
TGTGCCAGAAGGTATAGCGGGGCTCCCTACAATGAGCCCTTCTTC
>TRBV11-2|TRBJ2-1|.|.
CASSLIANSEQFF
TGTGCCAGCAGCTTAATAGCCAACAGTGAGCAGTTCTTC
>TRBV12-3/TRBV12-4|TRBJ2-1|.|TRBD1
CASSRDRQGVNNEQFF
TGTGCCAGCAGCCGGGATCGTCAGGGGGTGAACAATGAGCAGTTCTTC